These 23 T cell receptor beta chains share one sample of origin, sequenced in a study of blood T cell repertoires in COVID-19. Profiling relied on immunoSEQ multiplex PCR, and the TCRdb table lists in-frame clones only, not all of them. This table holds roughly 130,000 clones, 82% found once. Material for sequencing was peripheral blood. The receptors come from a woman aged 70-85 years with acute or convalescent COVID-19.

This chain uses TRBV4-3 with TRBJ2-2, with D possibly being TRBD1 (6 bases). Germline CDR1 is LGHNA and CDR2 is YSLEER. The V end was cut by 0 bases, the J end by 8 bases, with 13 bases between. The CDR3 has 15 residues. CDR3 protein: CASSQDNQGSGELFF. The CDR3 DNA sequence: TGCGCCAGCAGCCAAGATAACCAGGGGTCGGGGGAGCTGTTTTTT.

V and J are TRBV4-2 and TRBJ2-1, with D maybe TRBD1 (6 bases). Germline CDR1 and CDR2: LGHNA and YNFKEQ. Trimming left V 1 base short and J 5 bases short, with 9 bases between. This CDR3 region has 14 residues. The CDR3 bases are TGTGCCAGCAGCCAAGTGGGACATAACAATGAGCAGTTCTTC. Residues: CASSQVGHNNEQFF.

This clone was seen only once. The chain is built from TRBV7-9 and TRBJ1-4; D gene unclear. The germline gives CDR1 SEHNR, CDR2 FQNEAQ (reference sequence). The CDR3 spans 14 residues. V lost 3 bases, J lost 6 bases, and 11 bases lay in between. Here the CDR3 DNA reads TGTGCCAGCAGCTTCGGAGGGCGGGATGAAAAACTGTTTTTT. This gives the protein CASSFGGRDEKLFF.

This chain connects TRBV9 to TRBJ2-2; D may be TRBD1 (5 bases). Trimming pared 0 bases from V and 4 bases from J, leaving 13 bases between. CDR3 length: 16 amino acids. Germline V gene data show CDR1 as SGDLS and CDR2 as YYNGEE. The CDR3 DNA follows: TGTGCCAGCAGCGTAGCTGGCAGGGCCGGCACCGGGGAGCTGTTTTTT. Translating gives CASSVAGRAGTGELFF.

V usage is TRBV5-4 and J usage is TRBJ1-3; D is possibly TRBD1 (6 bases). There are 15 residues in the CDR3. Germline-derived CDR1 and CDR2 are SGHNT and YYREEE (reference sequence). The V end was cut by 2 bases, the J end by 4 bases, with 13 bases between. CDR3 sequence (DNA): TGTGCCAGCAGCTTAACCGGGACATCAGGAAACACCATATATTTT. Its protein product is CASSLTGTSGNTIYF.

The CDR3 region has the DNA TGTGCCAGCAGCCACCGACAGGGAAATGAAAAACTGTTTTTT. Its translation: CASSHRQGNEKLFF. V gene TRBV11-3 combines with J gene TRBJ1-4, with TRBD1 matching 7 bases. CDR3 length: 14 residues. Trimming cost V 5 bases and J 5 bases; bases outside gene matches: 5. Germline assignment: CDR1 SGHNT and CDR2 YENEEA.

In its sample, this clone was seen a few times. V usage is TRBV7-8 and J usage is TRBJ1-1; D gene unclear. V lost 7 bases, J lost 1 base, and 10 bases lay in between. CDR3 size: 13 residues. Germline V gene sequence: CDR1 SGHVS, CDR2 FQNEAQ. The CDR3 sequence: CASTPVRNTEAFF. The CDR3 DNA follows: TGTGCCAGCACCCCCGTCAGGAACACTGAAGCTTTCTTT.

This chain joins TRBV7-9 and TRBJ1-2; the D is unclear. The CDR3 runs to 13 residues. The germline gives CDR1 SEHNR, CDR2 FQNEAQ (reference sequence). V was pared by 0 bases and J by 4 bases, with 6 bases between. CDR3 in amino acids: CASSLASGYGYTF. The CDR3 coding sequence is TGTGCCAGCAGCTTAGCGTCAGGCTATGGCTACACCTTC.

This clone was counted once. V is TRBV5-5 and J is TRBJ1-6, with TRBD1 matching over 8 bases. The trim removed 4 bases at V and 7 bases at J, leaving 7 bases unmatched. Germline values: CDR1 SGHKS, CDR2 YYEKEE (reference sequence). The CDR3 sequence is 15 residues long. CDR3 DNA: TGTGCCAGCAGCCCAGCGGACAGGGTGAATTCACCCCTCCACTTT. Residues: CASSPADRVNSPLHF.

J is TRBJ1-2 and V is TRBV6-6, with a weak D call TRBD1 (5 bases). Germline V gives CDR1 MNHNY, CDR2 SVGAGI (reference sequence). Between the trimmed V and J ends, which lost 5 bases and 0 bases, there was a span of 19 bases. This CDR3 region has 17 residues. The CDR3 loop is CASSREIGAVANYGYTF. In DNA form, the CDR3 reads TGTGCCAGCAGTCGTGAAATTGGGGCAGTCGCTAACTATGGCTACACCTTC.

The CDR3 spells CASSAQDRPYNYGYTF. CDR3 coding DNA: TGTGCCAGCAGTGCCCAGGACAGGCCCTATAACTATGGCTACACCTTC. This sequence joins TRBV6-1 and TRBJ1-2, with 7 bases lining up with TRBD1. The CDR3 runs 16 residues. Trimming took 4 bases from V and 1 from J; bases not matched to a gene: 9. Germline-derived CDR1 and CDR2 are MNHNS and SASEGT.

The chain is built from TRBV19 and TRBJ1-2; the match to TRBD1 covers 8 bases. V gave up 5 bases and J gave up 6 bases; unmatched junction bases: 11. The CDR3 has 15 amino acids. Germline V CDR1 and CDR2: LNHDA, SQIVND (reference sequence). CDR3 amino acids: CASSPKMDRVNGYTF. The CDR3 nucleotides are TGTGCCAGTAGTCCCAAGATGGACAGGGTAAATGGCTACACCTTC.

The chain combines TRBV5-5 with TRBJ1-2; D ambiguous. Germline V gene data show CDR1 as SGHKS and CDR2 as YYEKEE (reference sequence). The CDR3 has 15 residues. The V end lost 0 bases, the J end lost 0 bases, and 9 bases lay between the germline ends. Here the CDR3 reads CASSLAGGTNYGYTF. CDR3 nucleotide sequence: TGTGCCAGCAGCTTGGCCGGCGGCACTAACTATGGCTACACCTTC.

The CDR3 DNA sequence: TGTGCCAGCTCACCAGCGCAGGCCTATGGCTACTATGGCTACACCTTC. This gives the protein CASSPAQAYGYYGYTF. The gene calls are TRBV18 and TRBJ1-2; D is unclear. The CDR3 consists of 16 residues. The V end lost 2 bases, the J end lost 3 bases, and 16 bases lay between the germline ends. The germline V gene has CDR1 KGHSH and CDR2 LQKENI.

This chain connects TRBV20-1 to TRBJ1-1, with 7 bases aligning to TRBD1. Germline lookup yields CDR1 DFQATT and CDR2 SNEGSKA (reference sequence). Trimming cost V 3 bases and J 3 bases; bases outside gene matches: 10. The CDR3 is 15 amino acids. The CDR3 sequence: CSASQGGRGDTEAFF. The CDR3 nucleotides are TGCAGTGCTAGTCAAGGGGGCAGGGGGGACACTGAAGCTTTCTTT.

This clone was seen once. This rearrangement joins TRBV6-5 to TRBJ2-1, with 7 positions matching TRBD1. Germline lookup yields CDR1 MNHEY and CDR2 SVGAGI. Trimming took 5 bases from V and 8 from J; bases not matched to a gene: 12. The CDR3 is 15 amino acids. CDR3 sequence: CASSPDREGWDEQFF. CDR3 coding DNA: TGTGCCAGCAGTCCCGACAGGGAAGGGTGGGATGAGCAGTTCTTC.

The chain uses TRBV5-1 and TRBJ2-5; weak D call: TRBD2 (6 bases). Germline V gene sequence: CDR1 SGHRS, CDR2 YFSETQ. The CDR3 covers 15 residues. V shed 1 base and J shed 2 bases, with 12 bases lying between them. The CDR3 region has the DNA TGCGCCAGCAGCTTGTCCGGGACTGCACAAGAGACCCAGTACTTC. Its translation is CASSLSGTAQETQYF.

This sequence joins TRBV11-2 and TRBJ2-1; TRBD2 might be the D (5 bases). Trimming removed 3 bases from V and 9 bases from J, with 12 bases in between. This CDR3 has 13 amino acids. Germline V gene data show CDR1 as SGHAT and CDR2 as FQNNGV. CDR3 bases: TGTGCCAGCAGCTTTGGAGTAGCGAGTGAGCAGTTCTTC. This sequence encodes CASSFGVASEQFF.

V gene TRBV5-1 combines with J gene TRBJ1-1; 7 bases are a match to TRBD1. Germline assignment: CDR1 SGHRS and CDR2 YFSETQ. J lost 2 bases, V lost 0 bases, and 4 bases had no gene match. The CDR3 totals 15 residues. The CDR3 sequence is CASSLAGGGNTEAFF. The CDR3 coding sequence is TGCGCCAGCAGCTTGGCCGGAGGGGGCAACACTGAAGCTTTCTTT. The complete variable domain, with remaining parts taken from reference TRBV5-1 and TRBJ1-1, reads KAGVTQTPRYLIKTRGQQVTLSCSPISGHRSVSWYQQTPGQGLQFLFEYFSETQRNKGNFPGRFSGRQFSNSRSEMNVSTLELGDSALYLCASSLAGGGNTEAFFGQGTRLTVV.

The V gene is TRBV7-9, the J gene TRBJ1-2; D is ambiguous. CDR1 and CDR2 (germline): SEHNR, FQNEAQ (reference sequence). This CDR3 is 13 amino acids long. Trimming left V 0 bases short and J 5 bases short, with 7 bases between. The CDR3 here is CASSLAGEYGYTF. The CDR3 nucleotides are TGTGCCAGCAGCTTAGCTGGAGAATATGGCTACACCTTC.

The rearrangement links TRBV7-2 to TRBJ2-1, with D unclear. Germline V gives CDR1 SGHTA, CDR2 FQGNSA. CDR3 length equals 15 residues. V lost 5 bases, J lost 0 bases, and 11 bases lay in between. The CDR3 nucleotides read TGTGCCAGCAGCCCCCGGGTGGGCTCCTACAATGAGCAGTTCTTC. This codes for CASSPRVGSYNEQFF. The full variable domain, its missing parts supplied by reference TRBV7-2 and TRBJ2-1, is GAGVSQSPSNKVTEKGKDVELRCDPISGHTALYWYRQSLGQGLEFLIYFQGNSAPDKSGLPSDRFSAERTGGSVSTLTIQRTQQEDSAVYLCASSPRVGSYNEQFFGPGTRLTVL.

This clone was observed a single time. V gene TRBV4-3 combines with J gene TRBJ2-3; tentative D call: TRBD2 (5 bases). Per germline, CDR1 LGHNA and CDR2 YSLEER. CDR3 length: 16 residues. Trimming took 4 bases from V and 4 from J, leaving 18 bases between them. The CDR3 coding sequence is TGCGCCAGCAGCCCTGAGGAGACTATGTATTCAGATACGCAGTATTTT. Amino acids: CASSPEETMYSDTQYF.

V gene TRBV30 combines with J gene TRBJ2-4; TRBD2 is a possible D gene (6 bases). The CDR3 runs to 13 residues. Germline loops: CDR1 GTSNPN, CDR2 SVGIG (reference sequence). V was pared by 5 bases and J by 0 bases, with 8 bases between. CDR3 in amino acids: CAWAGLAKNIQYF. The DNA of the CDR3 is TGTGCCTGGGCGGGGTTAGCCAAAAACATTCAGTACTTC.